This T cell receptor beta chain was observed in a study of T cells in Graves' hyperthyroidism and ophthalmopathy. This clonotype has ten or more counts. Germline V CDR1 and CDR2: MNHEY, SVGEGT. The CDR3 spans 17 residues. V shed 6 bases, J shed 0 bases, and the junction held 10 bases outside the gene matches. TCR beta CDR3 sequences were amplified from RNA transcripts. HTBI primers drove first-round RT-PCR of the TCR CDR3. TCRdb re-called the multiplex PCR reads with MiXCR, one entry per CDR3 protein. The table shows over 300,000 distinct CDR3 sequences, with 14% occurring only once. Sequenced sample: blood. This chain connects TRBV6-2 or TRBV6-3 to TRBJ1-1; TRBD1 matches 10 bases. This receptor was obtained from a woman aged 60-75 years with Graves' hyperthyroidism. The CDR3 DNA reads TGTGCCAGCAGGCCAGACAGGGGGCTGTTAATGAACACTGAAGCTTTCTTT. It specifies CASRPDRGLLMNTEAFF.